This T cell receptor beta chain was profiled in a study of synovial regulatory T cells in juvenile arthritis (dated by TCRdb to the mid-2010s). About the investigation overall: Of the sequenced patients, several received methotrexate, one received methotrexate plus infliximab, three were therapy-naive, and one had no treatment information. TCR repertoire comparisons included Treg and Teff subsets from more than nine JIA patients with active disease. Effector T cell subsets from the study cohort were also sequenced for comparisons, but the Treg dataset by itself includes only blood Treg cells and synovial fluid Treg cells. Using matched patient samples, the researchers compared TCRbeta CDR3 repertoires across three groups: blood iaTreg cells, other blood Treg cells and synovial fluid Treg cells.

The donors for the TCR repertoire analysis were around eleven juvenile idiopathic arthritis patients with active disease who had not reached inactive disease, of whom 3 were polyarticular and 8 were oligoarticular. The TCR-sequenced patients had a median age of 11.6 years (range roughly 2.2-22.9) and median disease duration of about 7 years (range 0.2-19.1). The samples used for TCR repertoire analysis were collected at two centres in Italy. Peripheral blood mononuclear cells were separated on a Histopaque-1077 density gradient and then cryopreserved in approximately 90% FCS with about 10% DMSO. Overall study results and their limits: Across patients, iaTreg TCR repertoires were largely private and overlapped partially with synovial Teff repertoires and blood CPL repertoires. More CDR3 sequences were shared by synovial Treg cells with iaTreg cells than with other blood Treg cells, and a closer relation was confirmed by Chao-Jaccard similarity. Compared with other blood Treg cells, blood iaTreg cells had lower TCR diversity, a finding consistent with antigen-driven expansion.

Regarding this clone: No antigen is known for it.

Libraries came from the immunoSEQ multiplex PCR assay. Adaptive Biotechnologies carried out the TCRbeta CDR3 sequencing. Per the source publication's procedure: Repertoire similarity was assessed with the Chao-modified Jaccard index and with the median clonotype overlap from 200 random subsamples of equal sample size. The similarity analyses were run on either productive nucleotide sequences or amino acid sequences translated in silico. Hierarchical clustering with single linkage and t-SNE based on Chao-modified Jaccard distances were used to compare repertoires. Repertoire diversity was quantified with the Renyi index, after sample size normalisation, across a range of alpha values. This is the immuneACCESS table as TCRdb keeps it, with only in-frame sequences that have V and J called. A part of the clones is gone; compared with another copy, unresolved V genes explain less than half, and the rest is unexplained. That table gives V, J and clone size, and the DNA gave D and trimming. This sample's records show over 9,000 clones. The ten largest account for about 2% of the sample.

The sequence derives from a donor aged 2-35 years with juvenile idiopathic arthritis. The sequencing input was Treg cells from blood. The label giving this sample's cell subset or site can be read as: remaining (HLA-DR-negative) circulating blood Treg cells.

This receptor carries the CDR3 CASSSRNYGYTF. The sequence links TRBV19 to TRBJ1-2; TCRdb indicates TRBD1, and absent DNA this call remains unverified. According to the germline V gene (reference sequence), CDR1 reads LNHDA and CDR2 reads SQIVND. Including the terminal cysteine and phenylalanine, the CDR3 comprises 12 residues. No DNA has been recorded.